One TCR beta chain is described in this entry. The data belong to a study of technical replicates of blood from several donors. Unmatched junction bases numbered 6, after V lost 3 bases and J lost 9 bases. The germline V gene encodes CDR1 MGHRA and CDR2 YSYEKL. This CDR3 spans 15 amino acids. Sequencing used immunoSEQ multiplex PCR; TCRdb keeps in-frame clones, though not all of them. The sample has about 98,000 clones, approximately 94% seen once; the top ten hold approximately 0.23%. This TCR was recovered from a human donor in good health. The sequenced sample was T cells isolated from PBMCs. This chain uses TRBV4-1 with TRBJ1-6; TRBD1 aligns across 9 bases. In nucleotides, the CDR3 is TGCGCCAGCAGCCAGATACAGGGGGCAGGTTCACCCCTCCACTTT. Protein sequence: CASSQIQGAGSPLHF.